The 14 T cell receptor beta chains below come from one sample, sequenced in a study of blood T cell repertoires in COVID-19. The assay was immunoSEQ multiplex PCR, and TCRdb's table has in-frame clones only and misses some. This sample has under 300,000 clones, with about 86% found just once. Sequencing used peripheral blood. These receptors were collected from a man aged 80 or over with acute or convalescent COVID-19.

This clone has a handful of counts. The chain couples TRBV7-2 to TRBJ1-6; 12 bases line up with TRBD1. The V and J ends lost 5 bases and 1 base, in that order; junction bases with no gene match: 6. CDR1 and CDR2 from the germline V gene are SGHTA and FQGNSA. The CDR3 is 18 residues long. The CDR3 DNA reads TGTGCCAGCAGCCTACCGGGACAGGGGGCTTCCTATAATTCACCCCTCCACTTT. Residues: CASSLPGQGASYNSPLHF.

CDR3 residues: CSTSTGTSGGDTQYF. In nucleotides, the CDR3 is TGCAGCACCTCCACCGGGACTAGCGGGGGAGATACGCAGTATTTT. V and J are TRBV29-1 and TRBJ2-3; 14 bases map to TRBD2. The length of the CDR3 is 15 residues. Germline CDR1 reads SQVTM; CDR2 reads ANQGSEA. V was pared by 8 bases and J by 5 bases, with 9 bases of the junction left unmatched.

A few counts support this clone. The rearrangement uses TRBV3-1 (or the pseudogene TRBV3-2) and TRBJ2-7; 8 nucleotides align to TRBD1. This CDR3 spans 15 amino acids. V shed 3 bases, J shed 3 bases, and the junction held 7 bases outside the gene matches. Germline CDR1 and CDR2: LGHDT and YNNKEL (reference sequence). For the CDR3, the DNA is TGTGCCAGCAGCCAGATCACAGGGGGGAACTACGAGCAGTACTTC. Translated, it gives CASSQITGGNYEQYF.

The chain joins TRBV21-1 to TRBJ2-7; TRBD2, as called in the table, went unchecked against the DNA. TRBV21-1 is a pseudogene locus. The CDR3 is 14 residues long. CDR3 bases: TGTGCCAGCAGCAAAGTGTGCGTATCCTACGAGCAGTACTTC. It codes for CASSKVCVSYEQYF.

In its sample, this clone was seen once. Distinct nucleotide sequences in the sample also encode this CDR3. The gene calls are TRBV3-1 (or the pseudogene TRBV3-2) and TRBJ2-2; D unclear. Trimming shortened V by 3 bases and J by 5 bases, and 4 bases separated the two germline ends. This CDR3 is 12 amino acids long. Per the germline V gene, CDR1 is LGHDT and CDR2 is YNNKEL (reference sequence). The DNA of the CDR3 is TGTGCCAGCAGCCAGTCGACCGGGGAGCTGTTTTTT. It encodes CASSQSTGELFF.

The genes are TRBV7-9 and TRBJ2-1; perhaps TRBD2 as D (6 bases). The germline V gene has CDR1 SEHNR and CDR2 FQNEAQ (reference sequence). The CDR3 spans 17 residues. The germline V and J ends were trimmed by 0 bases and 7 bases, with 19 bases remaining between them. The CDR3 coding sequence is TGTGCCAGCAGCTTAGCCCCCGGGACCCCCAGCGGGAATGAGCAGTTCTTC. It codes for CASSLAPGTPSGNEQFF. Full variable domain (remainder filled in from reference TRBV7-9 and TRBJ2-1): DTGVSQNPRHKITKRGQNVTFRCDPISEHNRLYWYRQTLGQGPEFLTYFQNEAQLEKSRLLSDRFSAERPKGSFSTLEIQRTEQGDSAMYLCASSLAPGTPSGNEQFFGPGTRLTVL.

This chain links TRBV2 with TRBJ2-2; TRBD2 matches at 10 bases. Germline loops: CDR1 SNHLY, CDR2 FYNNEI. The CDR3 has 17 residues. V dropped 7 bases and J dropped 1; count of bases not matched to a gene: 9. CDR3 in DNA: TGTGCCAGCAAGAAGGCTAGCGGGGGTTTGAACACCGGGGAGCTGTTTTTT. Translated, it gives CASKKASGGLNTGELFF.

The rearrangement joins TRBV7-2 to TRBJ2-3; D gene uncertain. This CDR3 region has 13 residues. V was cut by 3 bases and J by 3 bases, with 7 bases left in between. Germline V gives CDR1 SGHTA, CDR2 FQGNSA. In DNA, the CDR3 is TGTGCCAGCAGCTTTTCTAGAACAGATACGCAGTATTTT. It yields the protein CASSFSRTDTQYF. Based on the CDR3 plus reference TRBV7-2 and TRBJ2-3, the full variable domain is GAGVSQSPSNKVTEKGKDVELRCDPISGHTALYWYRQSLGQGLEFLIYFQGNSAPDKSGLPSDRFSAERTGGSVSTLTIQRTQQEDSAVYLCASSFSRTDTQYFGPGTRLTVL.

The V and J genes are TRBV4-2 and TRBJ2-1; TRBD2 aligns across 13 bases. The CDR3 totals 17 residues. Looked up from germline, CDR1 is LGHNA and CDR2 is YNFKEQ. V gave up 0 bases and J gave up 7 bases; unmatched junction bases: 6. The CDR3: CASSQDLTSGRANEQFF. For the CDR3, the DNA is TGTGCCAGCAGCCAAGACCTCACTAGCGGGAGGGCGAATGAGCAGTTCTTC.

The chain joins TRBV28 to TRBJ2-5, with a possible D match to TRBD1 (5 bases). V lost 9 bases and J lost 5, with 16 bases in between. The germline V gene encodes CDR1 MDHEN and CDR2 SYDVKM. The CDR3 sequence is 13 residues long. In DNA, the CDR3 is TGTGCCAGTTTTTCAGGGTTCGGGGAGACCCAGTACTTC. Protein sequence: CASFSGFGETQYF.

The chain employs TRBV4-2 and TRBJ1-3; D remains ambiguous. V shed 0 bases and J shed 0 bases, with 15 bases lying between them. The CDR3 is 18 amino acids. Germline CDR1 and CDR2: LGHNA and YNFKEQ. The DNA for the CDR3 is TGTGCCAGCAGCCAAGATGGTCCAGAAACCAGCTCTGGAAACACCATATATTTT. This encodes CASSQDGPETSSGNTIYF.

The chain combines TRBV10-3 with TRBJ1-2; D unclear. Per the germline V gene, CDR1 is ENHRY and CDR2 is SYGVKD. The length of the CDR3 is 13 residues. V lost 0 bases and J 2 bases, leaving 4 bases between the germline ends. The CDR3 DNA sequence: TGTGCCATCAGTGAGTCTAAAAACTATGGCTACACCTTC. Translation gives CAISESKNYGYTF.

This clone showed up just a few times. The rearrangement joins TRBV30 to TRBJ2-1; tentatively, D is TRBD1 (6 bases). This CDR3 is built from 15 residues. V lost 4 bases to trimming and J lost 0 bases, with 13 bases between them. Germline V CDR1 and CDR2: GTSNPN, SVGIG (reference sequence). The CDR3 region has the DNA TGTGCCTGGATGGTGACAGGTGGCTCCTACAATGAGCAGTTCTTC. Its translation: CAWMVTGGSYNEQFF.

This rearrangement joins TRBV7-9 to TRBJ2-3, with D possibly TRBD2 on 6 matching bases. Germline V gene sequence: CDR1 SEHNR, CDR2 FQNEAQ (reference sequence). Trimming took off 3 bases at V and 4 bases at J, with 17 bases between the two ends. CDR3 length: 16 residues. CDR3 in amino acids: CASSFERSGRPDTQYF. In nucleotides, the CDR3 is TGTGCCAGCAGCTTCGAAAGGAGCGGGCGGCCAGATACGCAGTATTTT.